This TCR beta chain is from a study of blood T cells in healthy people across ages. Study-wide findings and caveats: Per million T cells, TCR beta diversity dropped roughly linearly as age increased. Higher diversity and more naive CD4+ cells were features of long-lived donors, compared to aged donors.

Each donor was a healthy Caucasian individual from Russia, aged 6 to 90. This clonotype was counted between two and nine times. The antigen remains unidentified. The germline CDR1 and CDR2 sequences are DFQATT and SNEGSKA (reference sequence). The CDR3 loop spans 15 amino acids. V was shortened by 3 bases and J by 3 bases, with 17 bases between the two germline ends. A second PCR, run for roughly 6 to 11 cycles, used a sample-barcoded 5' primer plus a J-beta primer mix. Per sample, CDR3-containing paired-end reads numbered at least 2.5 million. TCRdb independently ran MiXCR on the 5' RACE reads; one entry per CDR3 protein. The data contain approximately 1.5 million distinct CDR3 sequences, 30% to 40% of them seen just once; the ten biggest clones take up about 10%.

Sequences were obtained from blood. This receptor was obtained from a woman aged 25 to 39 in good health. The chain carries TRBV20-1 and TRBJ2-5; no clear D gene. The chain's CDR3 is CSASLVAESKETQYF. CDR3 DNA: TGCAGTGCTAGTCTGGTAGCAGAAAGTAAAGAGACCCAGTACTTC.